This T cell receptor (beta chain) is drawn from a study of cytomegalovirus exposure and HLA in healthy donors. Study as a whole: Of the donors genotyped, approximately 430 in all, around 77% fell in the Caucasian-associated ancestry cluster. Study results and limitations: In vitro confirmation showed three CMV-associated chains to be CMV antigen specific. Later analysis identified 15,000 to 20,000 TCR beta sequences associated with HLA alleles, using a false discovery rate threshold of 0.05. A later analysis linked a missense DCLRE1C variant to TCR beta V- and J-gene trimming.

Researchers ran the PCR with 60 Vbeta and 13 Jbeta primers. Method: immunoSEQ multiplex PCR; TCRdb's copy keeps in-frame clones and lacks some. The sample consists of about 270,000 clones, roughly 70% of them appearing once. For this clone: The antigen remains undetermined.

This clonotype originated in a female donor in good health and CMV-seronegative. Source material: PBMCs.

For the CDR3, the DNA is TGTGCCAGGGGGACTAGGGTGAATGAGCAGTTCTTC. This codes for CARGTRVNEQFF. The chain joins TRBV2 to TRBJ2-1; 8 bases align to TRBD2. The CDR3 is made up of 12 amino acids. J was trimmed by 7 bases and V by 9 bases; bases with no gene match: 5. Germline V CDR1 and CDR2: SNHLY, FYNNEI.